Listed below are T cell receptor beta chains from one sample, sequenced in a study of blood T cells in healthy people across ages. TCRdb itself ran the 5' RACE reads through MiXCR, one entry per CDR3 protein. The repertoire holds about 1,800,000 distinct CDR3 sequences, with 28% as singletons. Sequencing was done on a sample of blood. Receptor source: a woman aged 25 to 45 in good health. CDR3s include the opening cysteine and the closing phenylalanine or tryptophan. A D gene is named only where the DNA matches it firmly. Rows may omit the clone size; those that give it use once, few, many or a size class.

TRBJ1-5 TRBV3-1 TRBD1 NA TGTGCCAGCAGCCGCGGGACAGGGAGGTATCAGCCCCAGCATTTT CASSRGTGRYQPQHF
TRBJ2-3 TRBV6-6 NA NA TGTGCCAGCAGTTACGGAGATTTCACAGATACGCAGTATTTT CASSYGDFTDTQYF
TRBJ2-3 TRBV7-9 TRBD2 few TGTGCCAGCAGCTTAGCGCGACTAGCGGGGAGAGATACGCAGTATTTT CASSLARLAGRDTQYF
TRBJ2-1 TRBV11-2 NA few TGTGCCAGCAGTTCTACCTTACGGTACAATGAGCAGTTCTTC CASSSTLRYNEQFF
TRBJ2-7 TRBV6-2/TRBV6-3 NA NA TGTGCCAGCAGTTACTCGAACGTTGCCTCCCCAGGGTGGAATGAGCAGTACTTC CASSYSNVASPGWNEQYF
TRBJ2-5 TRBV9 NA few TGTGCCAGCAGCGTAGCGGACAGTTACGAGACCCAGTACTTC CASSVADSYETQYF
TRBJ1-1 TRBV7-9 TRBD1 NA TGTGCCAGCAGCGTTCAGGGGGCGAGTGAAGCTTTCTTT CASSVQGASEAFF
TRBJ2-7 TRBV5-1 TRBD1 NA TGCGCCAGCAGCTTTGGGACAGTCATGTACGAGCAGTACTTC CASSFGTVMYEQYF
TRBJ2-7 TRBV10-3 TRBD1 many TGTGCCATCAGTGATCCCAGACAGGGGGGATCCTACGAGCAGTACTTC CAISDPRQGGSYEQYF
TRBJ2-7 TRBV30 NA few TGTGCCTGGAGCGGGGCCTACGAGCAGTACTTC CAWSGAYEQYF
TRBJ2-5 TRBV20-1 NA many TGCAGTGCTTTTCAAGAGACCCAGTACTTC CSAFQETQYF
TRBJ1-2 TRBV20-1 TRBD1 NA TGCAGTGCTAGAGATCGTGGGGCAGGGGGCGGGAGTGGCTACACCTTC CSARDRGAGGGSGYTF
TRBJ1-2 TRBV20-1 NA NA TGCAGTGCTAGAGATCCTGGAGAGGGAGGCTGCACCTTC CSARDPGEGGCTF
TRBJ1-2 TRBV10-3 NA NA TGTGCCATCTCTAGTGAAAGTGGTGCCGGACAGTCTAATGGCTACACCTTC CAISSESGAGQSNGYTF
TRBJ1-2 TRBV6-5 NA NA TGTGCCAGCAGTTACTCGAGAAGGGAACCTAACTATGGCTACACCTTC CASSYSRREPNYGYTF
TRBJ2-7 TRBV20-1 NA few TGCAGTGCTACCCAGGGGACTACCGCCTACGAGCAGTACTTC CSATQGTTAYEQYF
TRBJ2-1 TRBV4-3 TRBD2 many TGCGCCAGCAGCCAAGAGCCAACTAGCGGGAGCAATGAGCAGTTCTTC CASSQEPTSGSNEQFF
TRBJ1-1 TRBV5-1 NA NA TGCGCCAGCAGTTTTAAGGGGGGAGTTAGGATGAACACTGAAGCTTTCTTT CASSFKGGVRMNTEAFF
TRBJ2-1 TRBV29-1 TRBD1 many TGCAGCGTTGAAGATCTTCGGGGCGGGACAGGTGGGGACTATGAGCAGTTCTTC CSVEDLRGGTGGDYEQFF
TRBJ2-1 TRBV20-1 TRBD2 NA TGCAGTGCTAGTATCCCTAGCGGCAACAATGAGCAGTTCTTC CSASIPSGNNEQFF
TRBJ2-7 TRBV10-3 TRBD1 NA TGTGCCAGCCGGACAGGGCTCGAGCAGTACTTC CASRTGLEQYF
TRBJ2-1 TRBV20-1 TRBD1 few TGCAGTGCTAGAGCCCCGGACAGGGGAGACAATGAGCAGTTCTTC CSARAPDRGDNEQFF
TRBJ2-5 TRBV20-1 TRBD2 NA TGCAGTGGTAGAGCGGGAGTAGTAGAGACCCAGTACTTC CSGRAGVVETQYF
TRBJ2-4 TRBV27 TRBD1 many TGTGCCAGCAGTGCCGGGACAGAAGCCCAAAACATTCAGTACTTC CASSAGTEAQNIQYF
TRBJ2-1 TRBV7-9 NA NA TGTGCCAGCAGCTCGTACAGGGCGCGATACAATGAGCAGTTCTTC CASSSYRARYNEQFF
TRBJ2-5 TRBV5-5 TRBD2 few TGTGCCAGCAGCTCCTGGGATAGCGGGACCCAAGAGACCCAGTACTTC CASSSWDSGTQETQYF
TRBJ1-4 TRBV25-1 NA few TGTGCCAGCAGTCTTAGGGGTGCAACTAATGAAAAACTGTTTTTT CASSLRGATNEKLFF
TRBJ2-7 TRBV12-3/TRBV12-4 NA NA TGTGCCAGCAGTTTAAACAGGGTCTCCTACGAGCAGTACTTC CASSLNRVSYEQYF
TRBJ1-2 TRBV7-2 NA NA TGTGCCAGCAGCTTAGCAACGTTTGGCTACACCTTC CASSLATFGYTF
TRBJ1-2 TRBV4-1 TRBD1 few TGCGCCAGCAGCCACGACAGGGCCCTCTATGGCTACACCTTC CASSHDRALYGYTF
TRBJ1-2 TRBV5-5 TRBD1 NA TGTGCCAGCAGCTTCCGGGACAGGGAGGATGGCTACACCTTC CASSFRDREDGYTF
TRBJ1-1 TRBV3-1 NA NA TGTGCCAGCAGCCGTCTGAGGAACACTGAAGCTTTCTTT CASSRLRNTEAFF
TRBJ2-4 TRBV4-3 TRBD1 few TGCGCCAGCAGCCAAGCGGACAGGGCCCGAAACATTCAGTACTTC CASSQADRARNIQYF
TRBJ2-5 TRBV10-3 NA NA TGTGCCATCAGTGATTCTCGGGGGAGCGCTCAAGAGACCCAGTACTTC CAISDSRGSAQETQYF
TRBJ2-1 TRBV4-1 NA NA TGCGCCAGCAGCCGGCGGAGGGAACCTTACAATGAGCAGTTCTTC CASSRRREPYNEQFF
TRBJ2-1 TRBV20-1 NA NA TGCAGTGCTCTGATAGCGGCCGCGGCCTCCTACAATGAGCAGTTCTTC CSALIAAAASYNEQFF
TRBJ2-7 TRBV27 NA many TGTGCCAGCAGTTTAAAGCAAGCCCTCATCCCCTACGAGCAGTACTTC CASSLKQALIPYEQYF
TRBJ1-4 TRBV5-1 NA NA TGCGCCAGCAGCTTAATAGGGTTTTCTAATGAAAAACTGTTTTTT CASSLIGFSNEKLFF
TRBJ2-1 TRBV6-2/TRBV6-3 NA NA TGTGCCAGCAGTTACTGGGGACCCGTCGGGGAGCAGTTCTTC CASSYWGPVGEQFF
TRBJ1-2 TRBV6-2/TRBV6-3 TRBD1 many TGTGCCAGCAGGGAGACAGGGGTTGACGCCGGTGGCTACACCTTC CASRETGVDAGGYTF